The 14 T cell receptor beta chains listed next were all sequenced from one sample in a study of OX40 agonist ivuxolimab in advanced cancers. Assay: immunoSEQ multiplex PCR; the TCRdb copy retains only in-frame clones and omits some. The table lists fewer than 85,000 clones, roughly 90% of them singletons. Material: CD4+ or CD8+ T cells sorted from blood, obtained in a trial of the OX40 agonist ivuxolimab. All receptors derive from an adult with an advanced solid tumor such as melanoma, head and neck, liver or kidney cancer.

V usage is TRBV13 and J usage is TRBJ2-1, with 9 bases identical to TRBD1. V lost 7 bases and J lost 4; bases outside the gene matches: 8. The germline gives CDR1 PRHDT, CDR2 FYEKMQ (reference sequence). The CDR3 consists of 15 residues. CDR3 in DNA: TGTGCCAGCACCCAAAGGGACAGGGATTACAATGAGCAGTTCTTC. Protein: CASTQRDRDYNEQFF.

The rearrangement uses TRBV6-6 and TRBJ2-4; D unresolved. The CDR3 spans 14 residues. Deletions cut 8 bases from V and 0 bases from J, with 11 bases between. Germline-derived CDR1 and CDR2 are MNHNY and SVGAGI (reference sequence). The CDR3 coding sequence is TGTGCCAGCGGTTGGGAACTAGCCAAAAACATTCAGTACTTC. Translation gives CASGWELAKNIQYF.

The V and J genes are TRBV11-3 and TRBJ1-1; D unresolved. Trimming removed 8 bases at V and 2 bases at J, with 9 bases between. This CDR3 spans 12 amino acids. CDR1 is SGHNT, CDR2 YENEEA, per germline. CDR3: CASSGYNTEAFF. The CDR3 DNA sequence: TGTGCCAGCTCCGGTTATAACACTGAAGCTTTCTTT.

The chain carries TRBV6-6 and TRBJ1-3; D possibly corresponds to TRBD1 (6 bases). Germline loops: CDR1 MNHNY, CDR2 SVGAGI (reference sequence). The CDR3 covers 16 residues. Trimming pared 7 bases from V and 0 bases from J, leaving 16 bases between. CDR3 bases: TGTGCCAGCACCAATAGGGGACACTTCTCTGGAAACACCATATATTTT. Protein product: CASTNRGHFSGNTIYF.

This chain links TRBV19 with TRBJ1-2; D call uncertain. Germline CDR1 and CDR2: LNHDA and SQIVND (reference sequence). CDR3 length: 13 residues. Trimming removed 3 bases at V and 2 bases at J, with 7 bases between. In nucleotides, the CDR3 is TGTGCCAGTAGTATCCCGGGGAACTATGGCTACACCTTC. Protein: CASSIPGNYGYTF.

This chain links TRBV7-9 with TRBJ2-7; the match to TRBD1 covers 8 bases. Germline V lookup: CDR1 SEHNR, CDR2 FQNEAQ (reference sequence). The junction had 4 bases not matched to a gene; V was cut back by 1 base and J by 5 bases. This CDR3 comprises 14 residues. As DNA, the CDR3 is TGTGCCAGCAGCTTAGTTCAGGGGGCCAACGAGCAGTACTTC. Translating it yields CASSLVQGANEQYF.

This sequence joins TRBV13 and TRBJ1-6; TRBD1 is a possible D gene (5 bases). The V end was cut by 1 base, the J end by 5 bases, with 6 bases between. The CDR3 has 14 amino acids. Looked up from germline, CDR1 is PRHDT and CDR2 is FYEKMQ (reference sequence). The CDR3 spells CASSLVGDNSPLHF. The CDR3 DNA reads TGTGCCAGCAGCTTAGTGGGGGATAATTCACCCCTCCACTTT.

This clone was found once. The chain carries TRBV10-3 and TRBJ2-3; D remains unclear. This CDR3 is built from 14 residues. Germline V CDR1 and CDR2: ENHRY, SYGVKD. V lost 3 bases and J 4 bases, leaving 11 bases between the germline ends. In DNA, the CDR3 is TGTGCCATCAGTGATTTATTGGGTGCAGATACGCAGTATTTT. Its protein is CAISDLLGADTQYF.

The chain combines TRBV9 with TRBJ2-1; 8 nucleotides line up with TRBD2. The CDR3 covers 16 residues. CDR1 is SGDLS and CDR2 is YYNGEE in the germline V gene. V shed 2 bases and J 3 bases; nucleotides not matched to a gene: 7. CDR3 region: CASSVTTSDYYNEQFF. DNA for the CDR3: TGTGCCAGCAGCGTGACGACTAGCGACTACTACAATGAGCAGTTCTTC.

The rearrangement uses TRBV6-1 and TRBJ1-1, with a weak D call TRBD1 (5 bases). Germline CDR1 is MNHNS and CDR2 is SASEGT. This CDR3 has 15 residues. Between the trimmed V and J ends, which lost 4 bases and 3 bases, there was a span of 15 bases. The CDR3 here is CASSVGRQIYTEAFF. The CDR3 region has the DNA TGTGCCAGCAGTGTGGGACGACAGATATACACTGAAGCTTTCTTT.

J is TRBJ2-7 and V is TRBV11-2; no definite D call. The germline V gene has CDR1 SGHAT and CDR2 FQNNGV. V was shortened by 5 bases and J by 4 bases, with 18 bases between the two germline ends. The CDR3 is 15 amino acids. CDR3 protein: CASSPYWAIGYEQYF. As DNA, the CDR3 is TGTGCCAGCAGCCCCTATTGGGCGATAGGGTACGAGCAGTACTTC. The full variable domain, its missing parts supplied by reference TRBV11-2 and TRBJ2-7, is EAGVAQSPRYKIIEKRQSVAFWCNPISGHATLYWYQQILGQGPKLLIQFQNNGVVDDSQLPKDRFSAERLKGVDSTLKIQPAKLEDSAVYLCASSPYWAIGYEQYFGPGTRLTVT.

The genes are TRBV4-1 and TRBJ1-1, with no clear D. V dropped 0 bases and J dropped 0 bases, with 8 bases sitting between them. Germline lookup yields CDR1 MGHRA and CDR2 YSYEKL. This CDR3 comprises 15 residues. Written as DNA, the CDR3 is TGCGCCAGCAGCCAAGACCGGCAGTTGAACACTGAAGCTTTCTTT. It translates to CASSQDRQLNTEAFF.

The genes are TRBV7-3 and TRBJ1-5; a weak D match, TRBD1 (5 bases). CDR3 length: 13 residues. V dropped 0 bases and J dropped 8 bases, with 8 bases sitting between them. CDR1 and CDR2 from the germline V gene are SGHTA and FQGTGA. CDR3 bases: TGTGCCAGCAGCTTAACGGGGGGTGAGCCCCAGCATTTT. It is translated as CASSLTGGEPQHF.

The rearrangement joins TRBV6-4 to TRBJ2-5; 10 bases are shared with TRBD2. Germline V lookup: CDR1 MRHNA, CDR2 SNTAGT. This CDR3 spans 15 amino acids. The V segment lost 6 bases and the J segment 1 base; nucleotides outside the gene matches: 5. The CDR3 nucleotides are TGTGCCAGCAGCCTACTAGCGGGGAGCCAAGAGACCCAGTACTTC. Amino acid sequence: CASSLLAGSQETQYF.